The clone carrying this TCR beta chain was seen a single time. Its antigen is not identified. These data come from a study of T cell responses to AZD1222 COVID-19 vaccine. The study, taken as a whole, reports: Sampled repertoires all dated from after the peak T cell response. White British ancestry dominated among donors, who included more females, and clonal diversity was possibly underestimated.

Sequencing used immunoSEQ multiplex PCR; TCRdb keeps in-frame clones, though not all of them. Of about 140,000 clones detected, more than 85% appear once; the ten largest clones hold around 2.8%. The germline CDR1 and CDR2 sequences are MNHEY and SVGAGI. V lost 6 bases and J lost 3, with 14 bases in between. There are 15 residues in the CDR3. The V gene is TRBV6-5, the J gene TRBJ1-4; no clear D. This receptor was taken from an adult in good health. The source was peripheral blood, collected on day 0 of AZD1222 vaccination. CDR3 sequence reads: CASRQRELANEKLFF. In DNA, the CDR3 is TGTGCCAGCAGACAGCGGGAGTTAGCTAATGAAAAACTGTTTTTT.